This T cell receptor beta chain emerged from a study of T-cell memory formation after mild COVID-19. Whole-study findings and limits: Contracting CD4+ clones were located mainly in CM and EM, and CD8+ clones in EMRA.

One entry per CDR3 protein, called by TCRdb with MiXCR from the 5' RACE reads. The sample lists approximately 250,000 distinct CDR3 sequences; about a sixth were seen once. CDR1 is SNHLY and CDR2 is FYNNEI in the germline V gene. There are 15 residues in the CDR3. The V end was cut by 8 bases, the J end by 2 bases, with 16 bases between. In this sample, this clonotype turned up a few times. Its antigen is as yet unknown. This chain connects TRBV2 to TRBJ1-5; unclear D gene. The origin of this receptor is a young man who had mild COVID-19 (a few samples of this study predate the infection). Cell type and time point are not known. The material sequenced was PBMCs or a T cell subset sorted from them (not recorded which). This CDR3 reads CASGVEGYGNQPQHF. CDR3 bases: TGTGCCAGCGGGGTGGAGGGATACGGCAATCAGCCCCAGCATTTT.